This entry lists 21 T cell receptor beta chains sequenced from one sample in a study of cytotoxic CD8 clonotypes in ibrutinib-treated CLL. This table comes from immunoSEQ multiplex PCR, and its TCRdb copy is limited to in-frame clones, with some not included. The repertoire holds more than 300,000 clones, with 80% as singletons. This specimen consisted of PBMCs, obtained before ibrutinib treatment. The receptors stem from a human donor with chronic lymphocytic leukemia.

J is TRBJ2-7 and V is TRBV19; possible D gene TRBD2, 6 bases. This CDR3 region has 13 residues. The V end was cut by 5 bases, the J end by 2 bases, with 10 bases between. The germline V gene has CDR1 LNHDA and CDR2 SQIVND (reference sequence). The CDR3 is CASSLALTYEQYF. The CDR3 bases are TGTGCCAGTAGTCTAGCGTTGACCTACGAGCAGTACTTC.

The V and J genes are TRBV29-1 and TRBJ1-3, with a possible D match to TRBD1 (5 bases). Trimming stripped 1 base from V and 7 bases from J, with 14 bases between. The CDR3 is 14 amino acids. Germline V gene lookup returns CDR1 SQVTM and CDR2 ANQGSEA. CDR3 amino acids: CSVEGGLGGNTIYF. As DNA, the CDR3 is TGCAGCGTTGAAGGGGGACTGGGAGGGAACACCATATATTTT.

CDR3 nucleotide sequence: TGCGCCAGCAGCTTGACTACGCGCCAAAACATTCAGTACTTC. It translates to CASSLTTRQNIQYF. This chain joins TRBV5-1 and TRBJ2-4; D is unresolved. Per germline, CDR1 SGHRS and CDR2 YFSETQ. The CDR3 is 14 residues long. V lost 1 base and J 5 bases, leaving 10 bases between the germline ends.

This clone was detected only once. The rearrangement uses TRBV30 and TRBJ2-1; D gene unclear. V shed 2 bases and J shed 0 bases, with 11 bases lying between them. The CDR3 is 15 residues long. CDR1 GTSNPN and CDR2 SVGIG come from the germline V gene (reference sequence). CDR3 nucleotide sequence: TGTGCCTGGAGTAGTATGGAAAGCTCCTACAATGAGCAGTTCTTC. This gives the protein CAWSSMESSYNEQFF.

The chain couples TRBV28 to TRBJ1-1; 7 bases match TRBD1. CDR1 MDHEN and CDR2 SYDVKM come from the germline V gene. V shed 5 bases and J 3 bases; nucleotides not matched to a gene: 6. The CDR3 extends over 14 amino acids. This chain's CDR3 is CASSPGRGDTEAFF. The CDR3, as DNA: TGTGCCAGCAGTCCGGGCAGGGGGGACACTGAAGCTTTCTTT.

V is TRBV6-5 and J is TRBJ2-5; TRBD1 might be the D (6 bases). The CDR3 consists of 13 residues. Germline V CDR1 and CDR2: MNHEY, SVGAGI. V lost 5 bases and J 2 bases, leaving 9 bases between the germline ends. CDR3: CASSRQAQETQYF. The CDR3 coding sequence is TGTGCCAGCAGTCGACAGGCACAAGAGACCCAGTACTTC.

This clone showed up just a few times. This CDR3 is CASSWTSGGEQPQHF. In DNA form, the CDR3 reads TGTGCCAGCTCATGGACCTCCGGAGGGGAGCAGCCCCAGCATTTT. The chain joins TRBV18 to TRBJ1-5; D is perhaps TRBD1 (5 bases). CDR3 length: 15 residues. V shed 5 bases and J shed 7 bases, with 18 bases lying between them. Germline loops: CDR1 KGHSH, CDR2 LQKENI.

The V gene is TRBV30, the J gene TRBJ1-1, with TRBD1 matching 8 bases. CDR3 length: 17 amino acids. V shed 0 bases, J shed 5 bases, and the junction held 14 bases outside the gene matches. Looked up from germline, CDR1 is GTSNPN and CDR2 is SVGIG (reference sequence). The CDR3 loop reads CAWSVLITGGLGTEAFF. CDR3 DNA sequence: TGTGCCTGGAGTGTACTAATAACAGGGGGTCTGGGGACTGAAGCTTTCTTT.

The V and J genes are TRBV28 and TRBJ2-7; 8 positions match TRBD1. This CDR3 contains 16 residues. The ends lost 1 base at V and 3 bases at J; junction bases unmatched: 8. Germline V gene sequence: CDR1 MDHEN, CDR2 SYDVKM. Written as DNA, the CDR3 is TGTGCCAGCAGTTTATCCCCCGGGACAGGCGGCTACGAGCAGTACTTC. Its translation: CASSLSPGTGGYEQYF.

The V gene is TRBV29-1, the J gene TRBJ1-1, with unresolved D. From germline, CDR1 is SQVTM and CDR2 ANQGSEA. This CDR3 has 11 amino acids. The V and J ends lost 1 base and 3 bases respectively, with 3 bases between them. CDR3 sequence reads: CSVEVDTEAFF. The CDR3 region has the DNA TGCAGCGTTGAAGTGGACACTGAAGCTTTCTTT.

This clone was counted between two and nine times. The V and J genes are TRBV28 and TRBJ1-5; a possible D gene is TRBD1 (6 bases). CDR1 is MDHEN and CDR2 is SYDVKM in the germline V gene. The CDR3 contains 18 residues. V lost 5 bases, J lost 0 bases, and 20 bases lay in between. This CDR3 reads CASSPRTALLHSNQPQHF. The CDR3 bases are TGTGCCAGCAGTCCACGGACAGCCCTACTCCATAGCAATCAGCCCCAGCATTTT.

CDR3 sequence reads: CASSLGPTDTQYF. In nucleotides, the CDR3 is TGTGCCAGCAGCTTGGGACCCACAGATACGCAGTATTTT. This chain connects TRBV9 to TRBJ2-3; D assignment may be TRBD1 or TRBD2 (5 bases each). Trimming took 4 bases from V and 2 from J, leaving 8 bases between them. Per the germline V gene, CDR1 is SGDLS and CDR2 is YYNGEE. CDR3 length: 13 residues.

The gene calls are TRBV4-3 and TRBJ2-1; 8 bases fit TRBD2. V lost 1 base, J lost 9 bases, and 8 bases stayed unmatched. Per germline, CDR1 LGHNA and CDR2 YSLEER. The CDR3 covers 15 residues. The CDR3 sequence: CASSQASSGSGEQFF. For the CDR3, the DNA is TGCGCCAGCAGCCAAGCTTCAAGCGGGAGTGGTGAGCAGTTCTTC.

CDR3 region: CASTPALAGSGELFF. CDR3 coding DNA: TGTGCCAGCACTCCGGCACTAGCGGGATCGGGGGAGCTGTTTTTT. The J gene is TRBJ2-2, the V gene TRBV28; 10 nucleotides line up with TRBD2. This CDR3 has 15 residues. V was pared by 7 bases and J by 8 bases, with 10 bases of the junction left unmatched. The V gene's germline CDR1 is MDHEN and CDR2 SYDVKM. The full variable domain, rest sourced from reference TRBV28 and TRBJ2-2, is DVKVTQSSRYLVKRTGEKVFLECVQDMDHENMFWYRQDPGLGLRLIYFSYDVKMKEKGDIPEGYSVSREKKERFSLILESASTNQTSMYLCASTPALAGSGELFFGEGSRLTVL.

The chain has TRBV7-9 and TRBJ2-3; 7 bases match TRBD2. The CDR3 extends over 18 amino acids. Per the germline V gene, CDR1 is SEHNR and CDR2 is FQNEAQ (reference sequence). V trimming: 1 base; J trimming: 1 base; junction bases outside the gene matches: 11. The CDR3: CASSLGTGGSVRTDTQYF. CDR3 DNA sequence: TGTGCCAGCAGCTTAGGTACGGGGGGAAGTGTTCGCACAGATACGCAGTATTTT.

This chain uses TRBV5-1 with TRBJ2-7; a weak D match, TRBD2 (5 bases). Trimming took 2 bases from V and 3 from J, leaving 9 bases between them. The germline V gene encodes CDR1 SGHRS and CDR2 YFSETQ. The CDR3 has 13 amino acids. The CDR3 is CASSFVEGYEQYF. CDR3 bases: TGCGCCAGCAGCTTTGTCGAGGGCTACGAGCAGTACTTC.

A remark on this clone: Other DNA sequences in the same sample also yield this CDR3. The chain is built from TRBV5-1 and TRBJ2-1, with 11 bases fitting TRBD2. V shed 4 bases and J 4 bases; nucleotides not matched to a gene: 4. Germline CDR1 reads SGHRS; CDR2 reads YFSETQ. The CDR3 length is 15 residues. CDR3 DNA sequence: TGCGCCAGCAGCGCCGGGACTAGCGGATACAATGAGCAGTTCTTC. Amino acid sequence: CASSAGTSGYNEQFF.

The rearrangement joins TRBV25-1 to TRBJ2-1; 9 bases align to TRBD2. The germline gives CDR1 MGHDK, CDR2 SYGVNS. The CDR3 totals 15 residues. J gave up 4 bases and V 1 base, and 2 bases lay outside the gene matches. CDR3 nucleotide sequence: TGTGCCAGCAGTGAATCTAGCGGGGTGTACAATGAGCAGTTCTTC. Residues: CASSESSGVYNEQFF.

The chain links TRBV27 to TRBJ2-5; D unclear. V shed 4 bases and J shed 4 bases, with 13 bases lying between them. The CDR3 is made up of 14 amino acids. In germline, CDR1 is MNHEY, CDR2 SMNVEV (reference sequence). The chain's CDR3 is CASSSIWPAETQYF. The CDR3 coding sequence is TGTGCCAGCAGTTCAATCTGGCCTGCAGAGACCCAGTACTTC.

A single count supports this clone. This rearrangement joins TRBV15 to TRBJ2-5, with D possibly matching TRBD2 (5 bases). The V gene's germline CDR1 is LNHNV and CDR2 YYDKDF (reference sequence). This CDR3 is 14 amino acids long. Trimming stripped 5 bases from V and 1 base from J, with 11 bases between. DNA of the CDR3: TGTGCCACCAGCCATCGACTATCCCAAGAGACCCAGTACTTC. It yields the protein CATSHRLSQETQYF. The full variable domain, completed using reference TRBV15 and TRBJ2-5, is DAMVIQNPRYQVTQFGKPVTLSCSQTLNHNVMYWYQQKSSQAPKLLFHYYDKDFNNEADTPDNFQSRRPNTSFCFLDIRSPGLGDTAMYLCATSHRLSQETQYFGPGTRLLVL.

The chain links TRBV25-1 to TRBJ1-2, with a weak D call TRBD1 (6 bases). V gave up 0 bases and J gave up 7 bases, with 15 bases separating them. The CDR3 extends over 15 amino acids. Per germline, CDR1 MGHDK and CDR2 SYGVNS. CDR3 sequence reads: CASSEYPREGGGYTF. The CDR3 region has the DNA TGTGCCAGCAGTGAATATCCGCGGGAGGGGGGTGGCTACACCTTC.